This T cell receptor (beta chain) appears in the sequencing data of a study of shared clonotypes between healthy human individuals. Study summary: There were three CD4 naive, three CD4 memory, two CD8 naive and one CD8 memory plates per donor. General observations from the study: Estimated richness was generally greater in naive than memory subsets.

The data were produced by immunoSEQ multiplex PCR, yet TCRdb's version contains in-frame clones alone and is incomplete. The sample contains some 2 million clones, about 95% of which appear only once. The naive CD8 population came from CD45RO-negative cells selected for CCR7, without terminally differentiated effector memory CD45RA+ cells. This CDR3 comprises 11 residues. Trimming removed 5 bases from V and 7 bases from J, with 7 bases in between. The germline gives CDR1 SGHTS, CDR2 YDEGEE. Worth noting for this clone: Its antigen remains unidentified.

The genes are TRBV5-8 and TRBJ1-5; D gene uncertain. This receptor was identified in a young man in good health. The sample consisted of naive CD8+ T cells sorted from blood. DNA of the CDR3: TGTGCCAGCAGTTCGAGGCAGCCCCAGCATTTT. Its translation: CASSSRQPQHF.